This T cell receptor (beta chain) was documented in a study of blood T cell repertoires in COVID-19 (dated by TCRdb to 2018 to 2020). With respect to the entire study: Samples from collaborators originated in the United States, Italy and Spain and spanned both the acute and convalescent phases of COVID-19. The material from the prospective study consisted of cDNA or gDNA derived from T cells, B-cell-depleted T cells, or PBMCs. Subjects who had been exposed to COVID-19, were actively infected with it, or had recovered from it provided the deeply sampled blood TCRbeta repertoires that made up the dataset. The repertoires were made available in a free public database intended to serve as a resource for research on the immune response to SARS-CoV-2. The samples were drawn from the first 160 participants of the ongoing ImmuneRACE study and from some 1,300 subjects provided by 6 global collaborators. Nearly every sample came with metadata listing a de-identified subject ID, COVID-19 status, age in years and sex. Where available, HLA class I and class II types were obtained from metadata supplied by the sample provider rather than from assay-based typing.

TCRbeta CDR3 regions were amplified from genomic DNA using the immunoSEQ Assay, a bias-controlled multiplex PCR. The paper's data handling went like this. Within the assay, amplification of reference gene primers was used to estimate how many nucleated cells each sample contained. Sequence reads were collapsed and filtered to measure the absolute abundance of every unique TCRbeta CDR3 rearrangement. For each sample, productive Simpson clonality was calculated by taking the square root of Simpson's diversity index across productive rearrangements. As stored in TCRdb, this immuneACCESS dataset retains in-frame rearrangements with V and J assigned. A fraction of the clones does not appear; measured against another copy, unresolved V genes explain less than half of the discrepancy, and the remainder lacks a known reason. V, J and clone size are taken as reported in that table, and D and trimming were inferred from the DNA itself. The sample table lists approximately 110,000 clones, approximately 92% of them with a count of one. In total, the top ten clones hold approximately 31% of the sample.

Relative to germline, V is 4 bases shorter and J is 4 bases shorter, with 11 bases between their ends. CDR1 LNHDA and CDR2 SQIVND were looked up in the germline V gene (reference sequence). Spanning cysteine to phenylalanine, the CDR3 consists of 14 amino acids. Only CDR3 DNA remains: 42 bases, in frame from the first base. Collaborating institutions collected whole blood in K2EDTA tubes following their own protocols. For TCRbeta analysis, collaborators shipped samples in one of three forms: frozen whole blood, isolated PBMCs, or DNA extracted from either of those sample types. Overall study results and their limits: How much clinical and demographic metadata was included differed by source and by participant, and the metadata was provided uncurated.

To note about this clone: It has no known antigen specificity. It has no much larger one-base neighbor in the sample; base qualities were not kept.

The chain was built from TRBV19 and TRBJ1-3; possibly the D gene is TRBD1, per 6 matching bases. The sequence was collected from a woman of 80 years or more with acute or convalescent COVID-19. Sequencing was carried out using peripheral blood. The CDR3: CASSTGEFGNTIYF. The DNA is TGTGCCAGTAGTACAGGGGAATTCGGAAACACCATATATTTT.